These 27 T cell receptor beta chains were all obtained from the same sample, sequenced in a study of graft-versus-host responses after intestinal transplantation. For these receptors, no antigen is known. Method: immunoSEQ multiplex PCR; TCRdb's copy keeps in-frame clones and lacks some. This table holds approximately 79,000 clones, roughly four fifths found once. This material consisted of unstimulated CD4+ T cells sorted from spleen or lymph node cells, taken before intestinal transplant. The receptor set was obtained from a human donor who received an intestinal transplant.

The genes are TRBV2 and TRBJ1-2; possible D gene TRBD1, 6 bases. Looked up from germline, CDR1 is SNHLY and CDR2 is FYNNEI. Deletions cut 4 bases from V and 8 bases from J, with 14 bases between. The CDR3 sequence is 13 residues long. Here the CDR3 reads CASSVGQFGGYTF. CDR3 bases: TGTGCCAGCAGTGTCGGACAGTTTGGCGGCTACACCTTC.

The chain couples TRBV4-1 to TRBJ2-5; D possibly corresponds to TRBD2 (6 bases). The last part of the DNA fits TRBJ2-7 better; the J call may be wrong. Germline CDR1 MGHRA, CDR2 YSYEKL. The CDR3 covers 13 residues. In DNA, the CDR3 is TGCGCCAGCAGCGGACTATTCTCCTACGAGCAGTACTTC. Translating gives CASSGLFSYEQYF.

V and J are TRBV5-4 and TRBJ2-7; 12 bases agree with TRBD2. The CDR3 is 18 residues long. After removal of 2 bases from V and 7 bases from J, the junction contained 16 bases not matched to a gene. Germline V gene data show CDR1 as SGHNT and CDR2 as YYREEE (reference sequence). CDR3 sequence reads: CASSFGPSGRALLREQYF. The CDR3 nucleotides are TGTGCCAGCAGCTTCGGGCCTAGCGGGAGGGCCTTACTCCGAGAGCAGTACTTC.

V gene TRBV18 combines with J gene TRBJ2-2; 8 bases map to TRBD1. V gave up 8 bases and J gave up 1 base; unmatched junction bases: 0. The CDR3 contains 13 residues. CDR1 KGHSH and CDR2 LQKENI come from the germline V gene. The CDR3 loop is CASGQGNTGELFF. CDR3 nucleotide sequence: TGTGCCAGCGGACAGGGGAACACCGGGGAGCTGTTTTTT.

The chain has TRBV6-6 and TRBJ1-2, with a tentative D call TRBD1 (5 bases). Germline CDR1 and CDR2: MNHNY and SVGAGI (reference sequence). This CDR3 is 12 amino acids long. The germline V and J ends were trimmed by 7 bases and 4 bases, with 10 bases remaining between them. CDR3 coding DNA: TGTGCCAGCACCCCCGGGGGCTATGGCTACACCTTC. It specifies CASTPGGYGYTF.

The chain links TRBV5-1 to TRBJ2-5, with TRBD1 matching over 8 bases. Germline CDR1 SGHRS, CDR2 YFSETQ. The CDR3 is made up of 15 amino acids. The V and J ends lost 5 bases and 2 bases, in that order; junction bases with no gene match: 8. The CDR3 sequence is CASSWTGTGQETQYF. The CDR3 nucleotides are TGCGCCAGCAGTTGGACAGGGACGGGGCAAGAGACCCAGTACTTC.

The CDR3 sequence is CASSIDLYGPTYEQYF. DNA for the CDR3: TGTGCCAGTAGTATAGATCTATACGGTCCCACCTACGAGCAGTACTTC. The chain links TRBV19 to TRBJ2-7; no clear D gene. From germline, CDR1 is LNHDA and CDR2 SQIVND (reference sequence). The CDR3 consists of 16 residues. The V end was cut by 0 bases, the J end by 2 bases, with 14 bases between.

The chain is built from TRBV9 and TRBJ2-7; 12 bases agree with TRBD1. The CDR3 is made up of 15 amino acids. The germline gives CDR1 SGDLS, CDR2 YYNGEE. J lost 4 bases, V lost 4 bases, and 6 bases had no gene match. The CDR3 DNA sequence: TGTGCCAGCAGCCGCGAGGGACAGGGGGCTTACGAGCAGTACTTC. Amino acid sequence: CASSREGQGAYEQYF.

This clone was counted between two and nine times. The chain combines TRBV6-5 with TRBJ2-7; D is undetermined. Germline loops: CDR1 MNHEY, CDR2 SVGAGI. The CDR3 is made up of 11 amino acids. V was trimmed by 6 bases and J by 10 bases, leaving 13 bases between them. This chain's CDR3 is CASSHSNDQYF. The CDR3 DNA follows: TGTGCCAGCAGCCACTCGAATGATCAGTACTTC.

This sequence joins TRBV4-1 and TRBJ2-1, with TRBD1 identical over 7 bases. Germline V gives CDR1 MGHRA, CDR2 YSYEKL. V was pared by 4 bases and J by 8 bases, with 11 bases of the junction left unmatched. This CDR3 spans 15 amino acids. CDR3 residues: CASSPRQGRGDEQFF. CDR3 in DNA: TGCGCCAGCAGCCCCCGACAGGGTAGGGGAGATGAGCAGTTCTTC.

The chain links TRBV5-6 to TRBJ2-7; 9 nucleotides match TRBD1. The germline V gene encodes CDR1 SGHDT and CDR2 YYEEEE. The CDR3 contains 16 residues. Trimming at V came to 2 bases and at J to 3 bases, leaving 9 bases not matched to a gene. The CDR3 sequence: CASSFFTGTGHYEQYF. CDR3 coding DNA: TGTGCCAGCAGCTTTTTCACCGGGACAGGGCACTACGAGCAGTACTTC.

This clone was detected only a few times. The rearrangement links TRBV4-2 to TRBJ1-2, with 7 bases fitting TRBD1. Unmatched junction bases numbered 10, after V lost 3 bases and J lost 6 bases. The CDR3 sequence is 15 residues long. CDR1 is LGHNA, CDR2 YNFKEQ, per germline. CDR3 nucleotides: TGTGCCAGCAGCCAGTCTGGGACAGCGGGGGATGGCTACACCTTC. This translates into CASSQSGTAGDGYTF.

The rearrangement joins TRBV5-1 to TRBJ1-4, with 11 nucleotides matching TRBD1. The CDR3 spans 17 residues. CDR1 is SGHRS, CDR2 YFSETQ, per germline. Trimming removed 4 bases from V and 8 bases from J; junction bases left unmatched: 13. The CDR3 reads CASSLSPGTGGTEKLFF. The CDR3 coding sequence is TGCGCCAGCAGCCTATCCCCCGGGACAGGGGGGACCGAAAAACTGTTTTTT.

The rearrangement uses TRBV10-3 and TRBJ1-6; D is ambiguous. V shed 2 bases and J shed 10 bases, with 12 bases lying between them. The CDR3 contains 14 residues. Germline CDR1 ENHRY, CDR2 SYGVKD. The CDR3 DNA reads TGTGCCATCAGTGAGGGAGTAATCGCCTCACCCCTCCACTTT. Encoded protein: CAISEGVIASPLHF.

CDR3 amino acids: CASSERRFTEAFF. The CDR3 DNA reads as TGTGCCAGCAGTGAAAGGAGGTTCACTGAAGCTTTCTTT. V is TRBV2 and J is TRBJ1-1, with D uncertain. Trimming took 2 bases from V and 4 from J, leaving 8 bases between them. The CDR3 totals 13 residues. Germline CDR1 reads SNHLY; CDR2 reads FYNNEI.

As concerns this clone: An end of the junction does not agree with germline; a read error may underlie this. This chain connects TRBV14 to TRBJ2-1, with a tentative D call TRBD2 (7 bases). The CDR3 loop spans 18 amino acids. Germline values: CDR1 SGHDN, CDR2 FVKESK. Here the CDR3 reads CASSQRSRGATSHNEQFF. The CDR3 nucleotides are TGTGCCAGCAGCCAAAGATCCCGGGGGGCAACCTCCCACAATGAGCAGTTCTTC.

The V call is TRBV28, the J call TRBJ2-1, with 8 bases matching TRBD2. This CDR3 comprises 15 residues. V was pared by 6 bases and J by 0 bases, with 4 bases of the junction left unmatched. Per germline, CDR1 MDHEN and CDR2 SYDVKM. CDR3 DNA: TGTGCCAGCAGGCTAGCGGGTCCCTCCTACAATGAGCAGTTCTTC. Translated: CASRLAGPSYNEQFF.

This sequence joins TRBV5-6 and TRBJ1-3, with TRBD1 matching over 8 bases. Germline assignment: CDR1 SGHDT and CDR2 YYEEEE. CDR3 length equals 17 residues. Losses at the gene ends were 0 bases for V and 0 bases for J; bases not matched to a gene: 5. The DNA of the CDR3 is TGTGCCAGCAGCTTGGTCGGACAGGGTAGCTCTGGAAACACCATATATTTT. Its translation is CASSLVGQGSSGNTIYF.

The V and J genes are TRBV6-1 and TRBJ2-3, with TRBD2 identical over 14 bases. The germline gives CDR1 MNHNS, CDR2 SASEGT. CDR3 length equals 17 residues. J was trimmed by 0 bases and V by 4 bases; bases with no gene match: 3. The CDR3 DNA reads TGTGCCAGCAGTGTGGGACTAGCGGGGGACAGCACAGATACGCAGTATTTT. As protein: CASSVGLAGDSTDTQYF.

Concerning this clone: The same CDR3 is also encoded by other DNA sequences in this sample. The V gene is TRBV2, the J gene TRBJ1-1, with 8 bases fitting TRBD1. CDR1 is SNHLY and CDR2 is FYNNEI in the germline V gene. V lost 6 bases and J lost 1; bases outside the gene matches: 1. The CDR3 has 13 amino acids. The DNA for the CDR3 is TGTGCCAGCAGCGGACAGGGGAACACTGAAGCTTTCTTT. It yields the protein CASSGQGNTEAFF.

The rearrangement uses TRBV5-4 and TRBJ2-1; TRBD2 matches 13 bases. Germline V gene data show CDR1 as SGHNT and CDR2 as YYREEE (reference sequence). Trimming removed 3 bases from V and 6 bases from J; junction bases left unmatched: 9. CDR3 size: 17 residues. CDR3 bases: TGTGCCAGCAGCTCGACTAGCGGGGGGCCCCTAGGCAATGAGCAGTTCTTC. Residues: CASSSTSGGPLGNEQFF.

The V and J genes are TRBV7-6 and TRBJ2-1; D might be TRBD2 (6 bases). The CDR3 has 14 amino acids. The V end lost 6 bases, the J end lost 7 bases, and 16 bases lay between the germline ends. CDR1 SGHVS and CDR2 FNYEAQ come from the germline V gene. The CDR3 sequence: CASSSGLTINEQFF. The CDR3 nucleotides read TGTGCCAGCAGTTCGGGACTCACCATTAATGAGCAGTTCTTC.

The chain employs TRBV6-5 and TRBJ2-3; possibly TRBD1 for D (6 bases). From germline, CDR1 is MNHEY and CDR2 SVGAGI. This CDR3 comprises 15 residues. The V end was cut by 6 bases, the J end by 4 bases, with 17 bases between. Written as DNA, the CDR3 is TGTGCCAGCAGCGGCACAGGGATCGAGTCAGATACGCAGTATTTT. It is translated as CASSGTGIESDTQYF.

This chain links TRBV5-1 with TRBJ2-7, with a possible D match to TRBD2 (6 bases). CDR3 length: 13 residues. Germline assignment: CDR1 SGHRS and CDR2 YFSETQ. V lost 7 bases, J lost 2 bases, and 13 bases lay in between. This CDR3 reads CASALREAYEQYF. The CDR3, as DNA: TGCGCCAGCGCTCTAAGGGAGGCCTACGAGCAGTACTTC.

V and J are TRBV28 and TRBJ1-2, with 9 bases identical to TRBD1. The CDR3 covers 15 residues. Germline V gives CDR1 MDHEN, CDR2 SYDVKM. V shed 6 bases, J shed 0 bases, and the junction held 5 bases outside the gene matches. CDR3 nucleotide sequence: TGTGCCAGCAGGGGACAGGGACCAGCTAACTATGGCTACACCTTC. Protein sequence: CASRGQGPANYGYTF.

The chain links TRBV7-2 to TRBJ2-5; TRBD1 aligns across 8 bases. V shed 5 bases, J shed 7 bases, and the junction held 12 bases outside the gene matches. Germline loops: CDR1 SGHTA, CDR2 FQGNSA. CDR3 length: 15 amino acids. CDR3 DNA: TGTGCCAGCAGCCCAGGACAGGGTGTGAAGGCGACCCAGTACTTC. It yields the protein CASSPGQGVKATQYF.

This chain uses TRBV5-4 with TRBJ2-5; the D gene is possibly TRBD2 (7 bases). The J call could be wrong; TRBJ2-7 is a better fit for the DNA end. The CDR3 runs 13 residues. Germline V gene lookup returns CDR1 SGHNT and CDR2 YYREEE (reference sequence). The CDR3 loop reads CASSPAGAYEQYF. The CDR3 bases are TGTGCCAGCAGCCCGGCGGGGGCATACGAGCAGTACTTC.